This record looks at one T cell receptor delta chain sequence and its context. Its antigen remains undetermined. At one end the junction does not follow the germline gene, possibly because of a read error. From cysteine to phenylalanine, the CDR3 is 19 amino acids long. CDR3 DNA is the only sequence kept; it has 57 bases, read in frame from the first base. Looking up the germline V gene yields CDR1 GEAIGNYY and CDR2 EKD. Preparation of the library involved RT-PCR. Sequencing was performed on an Illumina MiSeq. TCRdb reran clone calling on the public reads with CATT; rows sharing one DNA sequence were then combined. The sample table lists around 380 delta-chain clones, less than 45% of them with a count of one. Clones ranked in the top ten supply 25% to 35% of the sample. This specimen comes from a study of gammadelta T cells in human blood (dated by TCRdb to about 2020). General conclusions and limits of the study: According to the study, polyclonal expansion of innate gamma-delta T cells right after birth appeared to be driven by microbial exposure.

The receptor was derived from a human donor. The receptor chain draws on TRDV2 and TRDJ3, with a tentative D gene TRDD3 over 6 matching bases. The sequenced sample was Vgamma9Vdelta2 gamma-delta T cells from infant blood. Here the CDR3 is given as CAWDTVGGTSSWDARQMFF. The DNA sequence follows: TGTGCCTGGGACACCGTGGGGGGTACGAGCTCCTGGGACGCCCGACAGATGTTTTTC.